This TCR beta chain comes out of a study of CD8 T cells in ankylosing spondylitis. Study outcomes and limitations: Seven to nine highly homologous variants made up a TCR beta motif that seemed to typify ankylosing spondylitis blood. According to the report, clones linked to the disease were significantly enriched in matched synovial fluid samples taken from ankylosing spondylitis patients. With a CD8+ phenotype, disease-linked clones were relatively rare in peripheral blood. Some motif variants had been reported before (in reactive arthritis synovial fluid and blood).

This clonotype was seen more than once but under ten times. The target antigen is unknown. The germline V gene encodes CDR1 DFQATT and CDR2 SNEGSKA (reference sequence). The length of the CDR3 is 15 residues. V gave up 4 bases and J gave up 3 bases; unmatched junction bases: 7. Library preparation for TCR beta used quantitative 5'-RACE with molecular barcodes. TCRdb reprocessed the 5' RACE reads with MiXCR, giving one entry per CDR3 protein. The table shows some 450,000 distinct CDR3 sequences, with 17% occurring only once. This clonotype was obtained from a male donor with ankylosing spondylitis. Sequencing was done on a sample of blood, either unsorted or a sorted T cell fraction (not recorded which). This rearrangement joins TRBV20-1 to TRBJ2-5; 11 bases map to TRBD1. CDR3 DNA sequence: TGCAGTGCTACCGGGACAGGGGGGACCAAAGAGACCCAGTACTTC. Translating gives CSATGTGGTKETQYF.